A selection of T cell receptor beta chains follows, all from one sample in a study of PD-1 blockade in classical Hodgkin lymphoma. The table came from immunoSEQ multiplex PCR; TCRdb's copy has only in-frame clones and leaves some out. In the table there are some 13,000 clones, approximately 78% of which are singletons. Sequenced here: peripheral blood mononuclear cells (PBMCs), sampled before the fourth cycle of nivolumab. The receptors come from a human donor with classical Hodgkin lymphoma. The CDR3 runs from the conserved cysteine through the conserved F or W. The D gene is left open where the match is weak. Only part of the rows carry a size: once, few, many, or a class if the clone is expanded.

cdr3_nt,cdr3_aa,d_call,clone_size,j_call,v_call
TGTGCCAGTAGCCCGGGAGGAATCTATGGCTACACCTTC,CASSPGGIYGYTF,-,once,TRBJ1-2,TRBV19
TGTGCCAGCGGCTACAATGAGCAGTTCTTC,CASGYNEQFF,-,once,TRBJ2-1,TRBV27
TGTGCCAGCAGTTGGGTAGGACTAGATAATTCACCCCTCCACTTT,CASSWVGLDNSPLHF,-,-,TRBJ1-6,TRBV27
TGTGCCAGCAGTTTCGGGGACAGGGGACATCAGCCCCAGCATTTT,CASSFGDRGHQPQHF,TRBD1,-,TRBJ1-5,TRBV28
TGTGCCAGCACTCCTACCCCCCTATCCTACGAGCAGTACTTC,CASTPTPLSYEQYF,-,-,TRBJ2-7,TRBV6-5
TGTGCCAGCAGCCAGGATTTGACTAGAGGGGGGTATGGAGAGACCCAGTACTTC,CASSQDLTRGGYGETQYF,-,-,TRBJ2-5,TRBV4-2
TGTGCCAGCAGCCGACTAGCGGGGGGGGACAATGAGCAGTTCTTC,CASSRLAGGDNEQFF,TRBD2,-,TRBJ2-1,TRBV6-5
TGTGCCAGCAGTGAACCCGGGAACTATGGCTACACCTTC,CASSEPGNYGYTF,-,few,TRBJ1-2,TRBV2
TGCGCCAGCAGCCAAGATGAGGCGTTGGGAGGCTACACCTTC,CASSQDEALGGYTF,-,few,TRBJ1-2,TRBV4-3
TGTGCCAGCACTGAAGGGACCCTCATCCGGGATACGCAGTATTTT,CASTEGTLIRDTQYF,-,-,TRBJ2-3,TRBV2
TGTGCCAGCAGCTCATTAGGGGGTAGGAGGGAGGGCGGCGAGACCCAGTACTTC,CASSSLGGRREGGETQYF,-,-,TRBJ2-5,TRBV11-2
TGTGCCAGCAGTTACTTCGATGGGGCTTATAATTCACCCCTCCACTTT,CASSYFDGAYNSPLHF,-,-,TRBJ1-6,TRBV6-5
TGTGCCAGCAGCCTCCAGACAGGGGGCGCGACTGAAGCTTTCTTT,CASSLQTGGATEAFF,TRBD1,-,TRBJ1-1,TRBV7-8
TGTGCCACCAGCAGTGGTCCTAGCGGGGGGGCAAAGACCCAGTACTTC,CATSSGPSGGAKTQYF,TRBD2,-,TRBJ2-5,TRBV15
TGTGCCAGTTTTGTCAAGAACACCGGGGAGCTGTTTTTT,CASFVKNTGELFF,-,-,TRBJ2-2,TRBV19
TGTGCCAGCAGTCTCCTGGACAGGGAGAATGGCTACACCTTC,CASSLLDRENGYTF,TRBD1,-,TRBJ1-2,TRBV28
TGTGCCAGCAGTTTACAATACCAGGGATCGTACCAAGAGACCCAGTACTTC,CASSLQYQGSYQETQYF,-,-,TRBJ2-5,TRBV28
TGTGCCAGTGGCAGGAACACTGAAGCTTTCTTT,CASGRNTEAFF,-,-,TRBJ1-1,TRBV28
TGCGCCAGCAGCCCCTCGAATGTCCCCGAGCAGTACTTC,CASSPSNVPEQYF,-,-,TRBJ2-7,TRBV5-1
TGTGCCAGCAGCGTCCAATTCTATAATTCACCCCTCCACTTT,CASSVQFYNSPLHF,-,-,TRBJ1-6,TRBV7-2
TGCGCCAGCAGCGCGGACAGGGTGGGCCAAGAGACCCAGTACTTC,CASSADRVGQETQYF,TRBD1,once,TRBJ2-5,TRBV5-1
TGTGCCAGCAGTGAAGTCCAATGGGGGGAAAGATACAATGAGCAGTTCTTC,CASSEVQWGERYNEQFF,-,-,TRBJ2-1,TRBV2
TGTGCCAGCAGCCTGACCGGACAGAGCACAGATACGCAGTATTTT,CASSLTGQSTDTQYF,-,-,TRBJ2-3,TRBV5-6
TGTGCCAGCAGCCAAGGGCAGGGTGACTACGAGCAGTACTTC,CASSQGQGDYEQYF,-,few,TRBJ2-7,TRBV4-2
TGCGCCAGCAGCTTGGAGGCCCGGCCCCATGAGCAGTTCTTC,CASSLEARPHEQFF,-,-,TRBJ2-1,TRBV5-1
TGCGCCAGCAGCCAAGACTCCTGGAGGAGCAATCAGCCCCAGCATTTT,CASSQDSWRSNQPQHF,-,-,TRBJ1-5,TRBV4-1
TGTGCCAGCAGCCACGACATCGAAGAGACCCAGTACTTC,CASSHDIEETQYF,-,-,TRBJ2-5,TRBV5-6
TGTGCCAGCAGGGGACTAGCGGGGGCCCCCATCACAGATACGCAGTATTTT,CASRGLAGAPITDTQYF,TRBD2,-,TRBJ2-3,TRBV7-9
TGTGCCACTTCAATCAACAGGGGCCCTCGCACAGATACGCAGTATTTT,CATSINRGPRTDTQYF,TRBD1,-,TRBJ2-3,TRBV9
TGTGCCAGCAGCGTATATGGGGCAGGGGGCAATGAGCAGTTCTTC,CASSVYGAGGNEQFF,TRBD1,-,TRBJ2-1,TRBV9
TGTGCCAGCACTAACAGGGGGGGTTTAACCCTCCACTTT,CASTNRGGLTLHF,TRBD1,-,TRBJ1-6,TRBV6-5
TGTGCCAGCAAGCCCCAACCCACCGGGGAGCTGTTTTTT,CASKPQPTGELFF,-,few,TRBJ2-2,TRBV6-5
TGTGCCAGCCGTGAGACTAGCGGGGGAACCTACGAGCAGTACTTC,CASRETSGGTYEQYF,TRBD2,-,TRBJ2-7,TRBV19
TGTGCCAGCAGTCCCGGACAGGTCCATGGCTACACCTTC,CASSPGQVHGYTF,TRBD1,-,TRBJ1-2,TRBV6-6
TGTGCCAGCAGCCGGGACGTTGGAAACACCATATATTTT,CASSRDVGNTIYF,-,-,TRBJ1-3,TRBV7-2
TGTGCCTGGCGGGAGGAGACGCTAAGCACAGATACGCAGTATTTT,CAWREETLSTDTQYF,TRBD2,-,TRBJ2-3,TRBV30
TGTGCCAGCAGTGAAGGGAGGGGGCTCGCCCAGTACTTC,CASSEGRGLAQYF,-,-,TRBJ2-5,TRBV2
TGTGCCAGCAGCCAAGGGGACAGGGGGCAGTTTAGGGGAAACACCATATATTTT,CASSQGDRGQFRGNTIYF,TRBD1,-,TRBJ1-3,TRBV4-2
TGCGCCAGCAGCCAAGACTCAACGGGGACCGGGGAGCTGTTTTTT,CASSQDSTGTGELFF,-,-,TRBJ2-2,TRBV4-3
TGTGCCAGCAGCCCCTGGGCGGGGGGCCACGAGCAGTACTTC,CASSPWAGGHEQYF,TRBD2,-,TRBJ2-7,TRBV7-3
TGTGCCAGCAGAGTAGGGACAGGGGGGACTGAAGCTTTCTTT,CASRVGTGGTEAFF,TRBD1,-,TRBJ1-1,TRBV2
TGTGCCAGCAGCTTAGGTGAGTGTAATTCACCCCTCCACTTT,CASSLGECNSPLHF,-,few,TRBJ1-6,TRBV7-3
TGTGCCAGCAGCCTTAGGCAGGCTGGGGAGACCCAGTACTTC,CASSLRQAGETQYF,-,few,TRBJ2-5,TRBV7-8
TGCGCCAGCAGCCAAGATCATTGGGATTCACCCCTCCACTTT,CASSQDHWDSPLHF,-,-,TRBJ1-6,TRBV4-3
TGCGCCAGCAGCCCAACGGCAGGGAAACTGTTTTTT,CASSPTAGKLFF,-,-,TRBJ1-4,TRBV4-1
TGTGCCAGCAGCATGACAGGGGCGGGCACCGGGGAGCTGTTTTTT,CASSMTGAGTGELFF,TRBD1,-,TRBJ2-2,TRBV5-4
TGTGCCAGCAGTGAATCGGACAGGCAGGCCCAGCATTTT,CASSESDRQAQHF,TRBD1,-,TRBJ1-5,TRBV6-5
TGTGCCAGCTCACCGGTCGAGGACCGCGCCCCGAACACCGGGGAGCTGTTTTTT,CASSPVEDRAPNTGELFF,-,-,TRBJ2-2,TRBV18
TGTGCCAGTAGTAGTTTTGGGGGGACGGCGAACACCGGGGAGCTGTTTTTT,CASSSFGGTANTGELFF,-,-,TRBJ2-2,TRBV19
TGTGCCAGCAGCTTAGGGAGAGGGTGGCCATTCTACAATGAGCAGTTCTTC,CASSLGRGWPFYNEQFF,-,-,TRBJ2-1,TRBV11-1
TGTGCCATCTCGACTCACGCCGGCACTGAAGCTTTCTTT,CAISTHAGTEAFF,-,-,TRBJ1-1,TRBV6-1
TGTGCCAGCAGCAGGCTGGAAGAGGCCCAGTACTTC,CASSRLEEAQYF,-,-,TRBJ2-5,TRBV7-6
TGTGCCAGCAGCTTAGAGGGCAAACCCTCAGGAAACACCATATATTTT,CASSLEGKPSGNTIYF,-,-,TRBJ1-3,TRBV7-8
TGTGCCAGCAGTGAAGGCCTAAACTCCTACAATGAGCAGTTCTTC,CASSEGLNSYNEQFF,-,few,TRBJ2-1,TRBV2